This TCR beta chain was captured by sequencing in a study of blood T cell repertoires in COVID-19. Study in general: PBMCs, B-cell-depleted T cells, or T cells provided the cDNA or gDNA that made up the material.

Looked up from germline, CDR1 is SGHDN and CDR2 is FVKESK. CDR3 length equals 14 residues. The V end was cut by 0 bases, the J end by 6 bases, with 11 bases between. The protocol was immunoSEQ multiplex PCR, while the TCRdb copy is restricted to in-frame clones and leaves out a portion. The table shows 350,000 to 450,000 clones, with around nine tenths occurring only once. The J gene is TRBJ1-2, the V gene TRBV14; D is unclear. The source material was peripheral blood. This clonotype originated in a human donor in a cohort sampled during active COVID-19. CDR3 region: CASSQDFGIHGYTF. In DNA form, the CDR3 reads TGTGCCAGCAGCCAAGATTTCGGGATTCATGGCTACACCTTC. Full variable domain (missing parts from reference TRBV14 and TRBJ1-2): EAGVTQFPSHSVIEKGQTVTLRCDPISGHDNLYWYRRVMGKEIKFLLHFVKESKQDESGMPNNRFLAERTGGTYSTLKVQPAELEDSGVYFCASSQDFGIHGYTFGSGTRLTVV.